This TCR beta chain appears in the sequencing data of a study of graft-versus-host responses after intestinal transplantation. Study observations and caveats: Some GvH clones were seen earlier in gut or blood, suggesting intestinal origin. Peak circulating GvH clone levels were associated with early post-transplant HvG declines.

Sequencing used immunoSEQ multiplex PCR; TCRdb keeps in-frame clones, though not all of them. The sample holds 85,000 to 90,000 clones, approximately 89% seen once. As concerns this clone: Its specificity is not known.

This specimen was unstimulated CD4+ T cells sorted from spleen or lymph node cells, taken before transplant. The source is a human donor who was the organ donor for an intestinal transplant.

The CDR3 reads CASSPVGGAYGYTF. CDR3 DNA sequence: TGTGCCAGCAGCCCGGTTGGGGGGGCTTATGGCTACACCTTC. The V call is TRBV28, the J call TRBJ1-2; weak D call: TRBD1 (6 bases). Germline V gene data show CDR1 as MDHEN and CDR2 as SYDVKM. This CDR3 is built from 14 residues. With 6 bases removed from V and 5 bases from J, the gap between germline ends came to 16 bases.